The 30 T cell receptor beta chains below were found in one sample sequenced in a study of blood T cell repertoires in COVID-19. Generated by immunoSEQ multiplex PCR, the TCRdb table keeps only in-frame clones and is missing some. The table has around 290,000 clones, around 90% seen once. The sequenced sample was PBMCs or T cells enriched from blood (not recorded which). The receptors originated from a woman in her twenties or thirties who had recovered from COVID-19.

The V and J genes are TRBV21-1 and TRBJ2-1; the tabulated D call, TRBD1, remains unverified against the DNA. TRBV21-1 constitutes a pseudogene. This CDR3 is built from 15 residues. The CDR3 protein is CASSKGATAYNEQFF. DNA for the CDR3: TGTGCCAGCAGCAAAGGTGCGACAGCCTACAATGAGCAGTTCTTC.

The V call is TRBV28, the J call TRBJ1-1, with D maybe TRBD1 (5 bases). The CDR3 is made up of 17 amino acids. Per the germline V gene, CDR1 is MDHEN and CDR2 is SYDVKM. Trimming removed 6 bases from V and 3 bases from J, with 23 bases in between. The CDR3 region has the DNA TGTGCCAGCAGCCCCGGGGCGGGGGTACTTGCTGACACTGAAGCTTTCTTT. Residues: CASSPGAGVLADTEAFF.

This chain connects TRBV9 to TRBJ2-3; 13 nucleotides agree with TRBD2. With 3 bases clipped from V and 7 bases from J, the junction kept 11 bases outside the gene matches. CDR3 length: 17 residues. CDR1 and CDR2 (germline): SGDLS, YYNGEE. DNA of the CDR3: TGTGCCAGCAGCGGTAGCACGACTAGCGGGGGGAGAAATACGCAGTATTTT. This codes for CASSGSTTSGGRNTQYF.

This chain connects TRBV12-3 or TRBV12-4 to TRBJ2-7, with TRBD2 matching 12 bases. With V trimmed by 5 bases and J by 6 bases, 2 bases remained unmatched. The CDR3 totals 13 residues. The CDR3 here is CASSLLAGGEQYF. The DNA of the CDR3 is TGTGCCAGCAGTCTACTAGCGGGAGGCGAGCAGTACTTC.

The CDR3 region is CASSLAGVGQPQHF. CDR3 in DNA: TGTGCCAGCAGCTTAGCAGGGGTGGGTCAGCCCCAGCATTTT. The gene calls are TRBV11-2 and TRBJ1-5; a weak D match, TRBD1 (6 bases). The CDR3 contains 14 residues. Germline lookup yields CDR1 SGHAT and CDR2 FQNNGV. V lost 1 base, J lost 6 bases, and 10 bases lay in between.

The chain combines TRBV27 with TRBJ2-7, with D unresolved. The CDR3 is 14 amino acids. The V end lost 3 bases, the J end lost 3 bases, and 12 bases lay between the germline ends. Germline lookup yields CDR1 MNHEY and CDR2 SMNVEV (reference sequence). CDR3 DNA: TGTGCCAGCAGTTTGGCTTACCCTCTCTACGAGCAGTACTTC. Its protein product is CASSLAYPLYEQYF.

This clone was seen only once. The V gene is TRBV6-2 or TRBV6-3, the J gene TRBJ2-2; 7 nucleotides line up with TRBD1. The CDR3 has 15 amino acids. CDR1 and CDR2 from the germline V gene are MNHEY and SVGEGT. Trimming at V came to 5 bases and at J to 4 bases, leaving 7 bases not matched to a gene. The DNA for the CDR3 is TGTGCCAGCAGTCTCGACAGGGTCGGCACCGGGGAGCTGTTTTTT. Translation gives CASSLDRVGTGELFF.

This rearrangement joins TRBV13 to TRBJ2-4, with a possible D match to TRBD1 (5 bases). The germline V gene has CDR1 PRHDT and CDR2 FYEKMQ (reference sequence). The CDR3 length is 16 residues. The ends were cut back, 4 bases at V and 0 bases at J, with 13 bases in the middle. CDR3 sequence (DNA): TGTGCCAGCAGCTCCAGGGCCGTTATAGCCAAAAACATTCAGTACTTC. Its translation: CASSSRAVIAKNIQYF. Supplemented by reference TRBV13 and TRBJ2-4, the full variable domain reads AAGVIQSPRHLIKEKRETATLKCYPIPRHDTVYWYQQGPGQDPQFLISFYEKMQSDKGSIPDRFSAQQFSDYHSELNMSSLELGDSALYFCASSSRAVIAKNIQYFGAGTRLSVL.

This chain links TRBV2 with TRBJ2-3; D possibly corresponds to TRBD1 (6 bases). CDR3 size: 15 residues. Per the germline V gene, CDR1 is SNHLY and CDR2 is FYNNEI. The germline V and J ends were trimmed by 8 bases and 6 bases, with 21 bases remaining between them. CDR3 loop: CASDSTGSLGDTQYF. The CDR3 nucleotides read TGTGCCAGCGATTCTACAGGGTCCTTGGGGGATACGCAGTATTTT.

The chain employs TRBV6-2 or TRBV6-3 and TRBJ1-2; 7 positions match TRBD1. Germline V gene data show CDR1 as MNHEY and CDR2 as SVGEGT. V trimming: 0 bases; J trimming: 5 bases; junction bases outside the gene matches: 12. The CDR3 has 17 residues. The CDR3 DNA sequence: TGTGCCAGCAGTTACTCCACAACCGACCCGGGACAGTATGGCTACACCTTC. It is translated as CASSYSTTDPGQYGYTF.

This chain uses TRBV7-6 with TRBJ2-7; 7 nucleotides match TRBD1. Germline lookup yields CDR1 SGHVS and CDR2 FNYEAQ. The junction had 5 bases not matched to a gene; V was cut back by 3 bases and J by 0 bases. This CDR3 spans 15 amino acids. The CDR3, as DNA: TGTGCCAGCAGCTTTGGGACAGCCTTCTCCTACGAGCAGTACTTC. As protein: CASSFGTAFSYEQYF.

This chain uses TRBV30 with TRBJ1-5; D gene uncertain. The CDR3 extends over 13 amino acids. Germline CDR1 is GTSNPN and CDR2 is SVGIG (reference sequence). The ends were cut back, 1 base at V and 1 base at J, with 5 bases in the middle. CDR3 DNA sequence: TGTGCCTGGAGTGGACTGAGCAATCAGCCCCAGCATTTT. Residues: CAWSGLSNQPQHF. The full variable domain, in which reference TRBV30 and TRBJ1-5 provide the parts outside the CDR3, is SQTIHQWPATLVQPVGSPLSLECTVEGTSNPNLYWYRQAAGRGLQLLFYSVGIGQISSEVPQNLSASRPQDRQFILSSKKLLLSDSGFYLCAWSGLSNQPQHFGDGTRLSIL.

This chain joins TRBV6-1 and TRBJ2-4; D is possibly TRBD2 (6 bases). Germline CDR1 MNHNS, CDR2 SASEGT. V was cut by 2 bases and J by 5 bases, with 25 bases left in between. The CDR3 runs 19 residues. CDR3 in DNA: TGTGCCAGCAGTGAATTTTGGGGATTACGGGGGAGCGGACAAAACATTCAGTACTTC. Its protein product is CASSEFWGLRGSGQNIQYF.

This chain joins TRBV6-6 and TRBJ2-3, with D perhaps matching TRBD2 (5 bases). V gave up 2 bases and J gave up 0 bases, with 9 bases separating them. Germline CDR1 MNHNY, CDR2 SVGAGI (reference sequence). CDR3 length: 15 residues. CDR3 protein: CASSYRDLSTDTQYF. In nucleotides, the CDR3 is TGTGCCAGCAGTTACCGGGATTTGAGCACAGATACGCAGTATTTT.

The chain couples TRBV19 to TRBJ1-2; D not resolved. V lost 5 bases to trimming and J lost 3 bases, with 13 bases between them. This CDR3 contains 14 residues. Germline CDR1 is LNHDA and CDR2 is SQIVND (reference sequence). CDR3 sequence: CASSADGIDYGYTF. CDR3 nucleotide sequence: TGTGCCAGTAGTGCGGACGGGATTGACTATGGCTACACCTTC.

This clone is a singleton in its sample. The chain has TRBV28 and TRBJ1-2, with no clear D. The ends were cut back, 2 bases at V and 4 bases at J, with 11 bases in the middle. This CDR3 comprises 14 residues. Germline assignment: CDR1 MDHEN and CDR2 SYDVKM. The CDR3 DNA follows: TGTGCCAGCAGTTTACGTGGCCCCGCCTATGGCTACACCTTC. Protein sequence: CASSLRGPAYGYTF.

The chain is built from TRBV14 and TRBJ2-3; 8 nucleotides agree with TRBD1. The length of the CDR3 is 18 residues. Germline V gene lookup returns CDR1 SGHDN and CDR2 FVKESK. Unmatched junction bases numbered 14, after V lost 1 base and J lost 5 bases. In DNA form, the CDR3 reads TGTGCCAGCAGCCAAGCCCCCCCCCGGACAGGGTTTGGAGATACGCAGTATTTT. Translated: CASSQAPPRTGFGDTQYF.

V and J are TRBV6-5 and TRBJ1-1; the D is unclear. The ends were cut back, 6 bases at V and 0 bases at J, with 14 bases in the middle. Germline CDR1 is MNHEY and CDR2 is SVGAGI. The CDR3 contains 15 residues. This CDR3 is CASRRDSIMNTEAFF. CDR3 sequence (DNA): TGTGCCAGCAGACGGGATTCTATAATGAACACTGAAGCTTTCTTT.

J is TRBJ2-5 and V is TRBV7-3; TRBD1 aligns across 8 bases. CDR3 length: 15 residues. The J segment lost 0 bases and the V segment lost 4 bases, leaving 4 bases of the junction unmatched. Per germline, CDR1 SGHTA and CDR2 FQGTGA. The CDR3 reads CASSSTGAHQETQYF. The DNA for the CDR3 is TGTGCCAGCAGCTCGACAGGGGCTCACCAAGAGACCCAGTACTTC.

This rearrangement joins TRBV27 to TRBJ2-7; D is perhaps TRBD2 (6 bases). The CDR3 totals 19 residues. The V end was cut by 5 bases, the J end by 2 bases, with 28 bases between. Germline V lookup: CDR1 MNHEY, CDR2 SMNVEV (reference sequence). The CDR3 reads CASSLLAIPALASPYEQYF. The CDR3 DNA reads as TGTGCCAGCAGTCTACTAGCAATCCCAGCCCTGGCTAGCCCCTACGAGCAGTACTTC.

The chain carries TRBV30 and TRBJ2-7; 9 nucleotides agree with TRBD2. The germline CDR1 and CDR2 sequences are GTSNPN and SVGIG (reference sequence). The trim removed 0 bases at V and 3 bases at J, leaving 6 bases unmatched. The CDR3 spans 15 residues. The CDR3: CAWSVVAGGLYEQYF. In nucleotides, the CDR3 is TGTGCCTGGAGTGTCGTGGCGGGGGGGCTCTACGAGCAGTACTTC.

This clone was seen only a few times. The chain couples TRBV3-1 (or the pseudogene TRBV3-2) to TRBJ1-1; maybe TRBD1 (5 bases). This CDR3 region has 14 residues. Trimming removed 1 base at V and 5 bases at J, with 11 bases between. Germline V lookup: CDR1 LGHDT, CDR2 YNNKEL (reference sequence). CDR3 sequence reads: CASSQVGQGTEAFF. The DNA for the CDR3 is TGTGCCAGCAGCCAAGTCGGTCAGGGAACTGAAGCTTTCTTT.

This chain uses TRBV6-2 or TRBV6-3 with TRBJ1-4; 7 bases fit TRBD1. Germline CDR1 MNHEY, CDR2 SVGEGT. V trimming: 5 bases; J trimming: 8 bases; junction bases outside the gene matches: 11. There are 15 residues in the CDR3. CDR3 residues: CASSPPRTGGEKLFF. CDR3 coding DNA: TGTGCCAGCAGTCCGCCTCGGACAGGAGGAGAAAAACTGTTTTTT.

The genes are TRBV7-9 and TRBJ1-1, with 9 nucleotides matching TRBD1. This CDR3 spans 15 amino acids. Per germline, CDR1 SEHNR and CDR2 FQNEAQ (reference sequence). The ends lost 4 bases at V and 5 bases at J; junction bases unmatched: 8. The CDR3 DNA sequence: TGTGCCAGCAGCTCACCCGACAGGGGGAGAACTGAAGCTTTCTTT. Translating gives CASSSPDRGRTEAFF.

The CDR3 DNA reads as TGTGCCAGCAGCCCTAGCGGGAGGGCCGGCGATACGCAGTATTTT. This codes for CASSPSGRAGDTQYF. The V and J genes are TRBV9 and TRBJ2-3; 12 positions agree with TRBD2. The CDR3 totals 15 residues. The junction had 6 bases not matched to a gene; V was cut back by 4 bases and J by 6 bases. Germline V gene lookup returns CDR1 SGDLS and CDR2 YYNGEE.

The J gene is TRBJ1-2, the V gene TRBV6-5; D might be TRBD1 (6 bases). The V end lost 2 bases, the J end lost 0 bases, and 13 bases lay between the germline ends. This CDR3 comprises 16 residues. CDR1 and CDR2 (germline): MNHEY, SVGAGI. The CDR3 reads CASSYRGQLTNYGYTF. Here the CDR3 DNA reads TGTGCCAGCAGTTACCGAGGACAGCTTACTAACTATGGCTACACCTTC.

The chain is built from TRBV6-5 and TRBJ2-4; D is perhaps TRBD2 (5 bases). CDR3 size: 13 residues. The germline V and J ends were trimmed by 10 bases and 2 bases, with 12 bases remaining between them. Germline CDR1 and CDR2: MNHEY and SVGAGI. CDR3 region: CATLAGTKNIQYF. As DNA, the CDR3 is TGTGCCACCTTAGCCGGGACCAAAAACATTCAGTACTTC.

The chain couples TRBV6-2 or TRBV6-3 to TRBJ2-5; TRBD2 aligns across 13 bases. The CDR3 is made up of 18 amino acids. Germline CDR1 is MNHEY and CDR2 is SVGEGT. Trimming cost V 5 bases and J 3 bases; bases outside gene matches: 12. CDR3 bases: TGTGCCAGCAGTCAACTAGCGGGGGGGCCGAGGGCAGAAGAGACCCAGTACTTC. This codes for CASSQLAGGPRAEETQYF.

The chain links TRBV15 to TRBJ1-1; 9 bases are shared with TRBD1. The germline V gene encodes CDR1 LNHNV and CDR2 YYDKDF (reference sequence). After removal of 1 base from V and 2 bases from J, the junction contained 5 bases not matched to a gene. CDR3 size: 16 residues. CDR3 residues: CATSRARGQGNTEAFF. As DNA, the CDR3 is TGTGCCACCAGCAGAGCTAGGGGACAGGGAAACACTGAAGCTTTCTTT. The variable domain in full, completed from reference TRBV15 and TRBJ1-1, reads DAMVIQNPRYQVTQFGKPVTLSCSQTLNHNVMYWYQQKSSQAPKLLFHYYDKDFNNEADTPDNFQSRRPNTSFCFLDIRSPGLGDTAMYLCATSRARGQGNTEAFFGQGTRLTVV.

The J gene is TRBJ2-7, the V gene TRBV28, with 11 bases aligning to TRBD1. Germline V gives CDR1 MDHEN, CDR2 SYDVKM. The CDR3 contains 15 residues. Trimming cost V 5 bases and J 2 bases; bases outside gene matches: 5. Here the CDR3 reads CASSPPGQGAYEQYF. The CDR3 bases are TGTGCCAGCAGTCCTCCGGGACAGGGGGCCTACGAGCAGTACTTC.